The clone carrying this T cell receptor beta chain has a count of ten or more. The data were obtained in a study of T cells in Graves' hyperthyroidism and ophthalmopathy. Hyperthyroidism patients were newly diagnosed, had disease duration under 2 months, and were aged 18 to 65 years. A patient was excluded if there was uncontrolled infection, other autoimmune disease, pregnancy or lactation. Amplification yielded TCR beta CDR3 regions, with RNA transcripts as the source. During a first-round RT-PCR of the TCR CDR3, the HTBI primer set was used. TCRdb ran MiXCR on the multiplex PCR reads and lists one entry per CDR3 protein. Of 130,000 to 150,000 distinct CDR3 sequences in the sample, approximately 20% were seen once. V lost 3 bases and J 4 bases, leaving 13 bases between the germline ends. Germline assignment: CDR1 MDHEN and CDR2 SYDVKM. The CDR3 is 15 amino acids.

This TCR was sampled from a woman aged 45-65 years with Graves' hyperthyroidism that later progressed to Graves' ophthalmopathy. This chain connects TRBV28 to TRBJ1-5; possible D gene TRBD1, 5 bases. Sequencing input: blood. CDR3 residues: CASSFGDSINQPQHF. CDR3 nucleotide sequence: TGTGCCAGCAGTTTTGGTGACAGCATTAATCAGCCCCAGCATTTT. Full variable domain (missing parts from reference TRBV28 and TRBJ1-5): DVKVTQSSRYLVKRTGEKVFLECVQDMDHENMFWYRQDPGLGLRLIYFSYDVKMKEKGDIPEGYSVSREKKERFSLILESASTNQTSMYLCASSFGDSINQPQHFGDGTRLSIL.